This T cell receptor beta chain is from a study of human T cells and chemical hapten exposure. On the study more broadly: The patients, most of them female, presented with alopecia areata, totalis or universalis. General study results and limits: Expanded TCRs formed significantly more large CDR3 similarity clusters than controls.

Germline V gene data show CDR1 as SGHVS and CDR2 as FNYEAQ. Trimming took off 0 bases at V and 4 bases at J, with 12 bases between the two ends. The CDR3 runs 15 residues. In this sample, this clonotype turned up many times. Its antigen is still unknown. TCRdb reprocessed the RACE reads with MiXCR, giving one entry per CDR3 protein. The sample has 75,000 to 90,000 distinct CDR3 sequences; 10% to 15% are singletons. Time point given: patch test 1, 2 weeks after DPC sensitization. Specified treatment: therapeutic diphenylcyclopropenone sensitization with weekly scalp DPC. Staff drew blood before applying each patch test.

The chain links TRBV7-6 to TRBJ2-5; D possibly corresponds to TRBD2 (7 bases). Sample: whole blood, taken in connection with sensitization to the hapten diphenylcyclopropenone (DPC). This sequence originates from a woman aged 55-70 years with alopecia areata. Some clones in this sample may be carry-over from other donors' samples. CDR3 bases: TGTGCCAGCAGCTTAGCGGGGGGGCCTGGAGAGACCCAGTACTTC. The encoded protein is CASSLAGGPGETQYF.